Listed below are T cell receptor beta chains from one sample, sequenced in a study of OX40 agonist ivuxolimab in advanced cancers. Repertoires were generated with immunoSEQ multiplex PCR, while TCRdb's copy carries only in-frame clones and drops some. The data hold approximately 77,000 clones, with about 89% observed a single time. The input for sequencing was CD4+ or CD8+ T cells sorted from blood, taken in a trial of the OX40 agonist ivuxolimab. The receptors were gathered from an adult with an advanced solid tumor such as melanoma, head and neck, liver or kidney cancer. Both conserved end residues are part of each CDR3. D genes are given only for firm matches. Some rows mark clone size as missing; the rest say once, few, many or name a class of expanded clone.

TRBJ2-1,TRBV5-1,TRBD1,NA,TGCGCCAGCAGCTTGCCAGGGGGTGGGGATGAGCAGTTCTTC,CASSLPGGGDEQFF
TRBJ1-1,TRBV19,NA,NA,TGTGCCAGTAGTCCGGGACCCAAGGCTTTCTTT,CASSPGPKAFF
TRBJ1-3,TRBV28,TRBD1,NA,TGTGCCAGCTACACACCGGGACAGGGAGGAAACACCATATATTTT,CASYTPGQGGNTIYF
TRBJ2-1,TRBV4-3,NA,NA,TGCGCCAGCAGCCAAGACCCCAGCGGAGGGGGCAGCTCCTACAATGAGCAGTTCTTC,CASSQDPSGGGSSYNEQFF
TRBJ2-2,TRBV5-1,NA,NA,TGCGCCAGCAGCTTGGGCATATACGCCGGGGAGCTGTTTTTT,CASSLGIYAGELFF
TRBJ2-7,TRBV29-1,NA,NA,TGCAGCGGGGGGGGACAGGTTTCGCACGAGCAGTACTTC,CSGGGQVSHEQYF
TRBJ2-5,TRBV19,NA,NA,TGTGCCAGTAGTCCCGGGACATTACGGGAGACCCAGTACTTC,CASSPGTLRETQYF
TRBJ2-3,TRBV7-2,TRBD1,NA,TGTGCCAGCAGCTCGACGAGGGGGCCTCGAGATACGCAGTATTTT,CASSSTRGPRDTQYF
TRBJ2-3,TRBV5-1,TRBD2,NA,TGCGCCAGCAGCGGGGGGGACGGCTGGTCGGGAGATACGCAGTATTTT,CASSGGDGWSGDTQYF
TRBJ1-5,TRBV28,NA,NA,TGTGCCAGCAGCCGTTCGCGTCAGCCCCAGCATTTT,CASSRSRQPQHF
TRBJ2-1,TRBV28,NA,NA,TGTGCCAGCAGACCGACAGGTGCCCCAAATGAGCAGTTCTTC,CASRPTGAPNEQFF
TRBJ1-3,TRBV7-2,NA,NA,TGTGCCAGCAGCTTAGCCTCAGGGTCCGGAAACACCATATATTTT,CASSLASGSGNTIYF
TRBJ1-4,TRBV10-2,TRBD1,NA,TGCGCCAGCAGTGAACTCAGGGGGCTGGCTGAAAAACTGTTTTTT,CASSELRGLAEKLFF
TRBJ2-3,TRBV7-9,TRBD2,NA,TGTGCCAGCAGAGCTTTCTCAGCGGGGTACTTT,CASRAFSAGYF
TRBJ2-1,TRBV19,TRBD1,NA,TGTGCCAGTAGTAGGGGTCCACAGGGGAGAAATGAGCAGTTCTTC,CASSRGPQGRNEQFF
TRBJ2-3,TRBV4-2,NA,NA,TGTGCCAGCAGCCAAGGGGGGCGCAGGAAAGACACAGATACGCAGTATTTT,CASSQGGRRKDTDTQYF
TRBJ2-2,TRBV5-5,NA,NA,TGTGCCAGCAGCTTGGTCCTGGATTACACCGGGGAGCTGTTTTTT,CASSLVLDYTGELFF
TRBJ2-7,TRBV19,NA,NA,TGTGCCAGTAGTATCCCAGGGGTCGACGAGCAGTACTTC,CASSIPGVDEQYF
TRBJ2-3,TRBV6-6,NA,NA,TGTGCCAGCAGTTACTCGATATCGGGCGCAGATACGCAGTATTTT,CASSYSISGADTQYF
TRBJ2-5,TRBV5-1,TRBD1,NA,TGCGCCAGCAGCTTGTGGGGGGACAGGGTGGAGACCCAGTACTTC,CASSLWGDRVETQYF
TRBJ1-1,TRBV19,TRBD1,NA,TGTGCCAGTAGAAAGAACCGGGACAGGGAAGGTGGCACTGAAGCTTTCTTT,CASRKNRDREGGTEAFF
TRBJ1-5,TRBV28,NA,NA,TGTGCCAGCAGTTTAGGTTACGGGACACTCAATCAGCCCCAGCATTTT,CASSLGYGTLNQPQHF
TRBJ2-7,TRBV5-1,NA,NA,TGCGCCAGCAGCCCCGGAATAGCGGAGCCCTACGAGCAGTACTTC,CASSPGIAEPYEQYF
TRBJ1-4,TRBV2,NA,NA,TGTGCCAGCAGTGTGTTTACAGGGCCTAATGAAAAACTGTTTTTT,CASSVFTGPNEKLFF
TRBJ1-2,TRBV6-1,NA,NA,TGTGCCAGCAGTGAGCAGGGTGACTATGGCTACACCTTC,CASSEQGDYGYTF
TRBJ2-2,TRBV7-8,NA,once,TGTGCCAGCAGCGCATACAGGGTAGTGAACACCGGGGAGCTGTTTTTT,CASSAYRVVNTGELFF
TRBJ1-2,TRBV28,NA,NA,TGTGCCAGCAGTTTTGGCCGGGGGGGAGGCAACTATGGCTACACCTTC,CASSFGRGGGNYGYTF
TRBJ1-6,TRBV7-2,NA,NA,TGTGCCAGCAGACGCTCCTATAATTCACCCCTCCACTTT,CASRRSYNSPLHF
TRBJ2-7,TRBV7-9,TRBD1,NA,TGTGCCAGCAGCCCTTGGACAGGTGAATACGAGCAGTACTTC,CASSPWTGEYEQYF
TRBJ2-1,TRBV2,TRBD2,NA,TGTGCCAGCAGTGAAGGTCCGCGGGAGGGAGACAATGAGCAGTTCTTC,CASSEGPREGDNEQFF
TRBJ1-2,TRBV7-9,TRBD1,NA,TGTGCCAGCAGCCGCGGGACAGGGGCTGGCTACACCTTC,CASSRGTGAGYTF
TRBJ2-2,TRBV19,TRBD2,NA,TGTGCCAGTAGATCGGCTAGCGGCACCGGGGAGCTGTTTTTT,CASRSASGTGELFF
TRBJ2-1,TRBV9,NA,NA,TGTGCCAGCAGCGTAGTTGGGCAACTATACAATGAGCAGTTCTTC,CASSVVGQLYNEQFF
TRBJ2-3,TRBV4-2,NA,NA,TGTGCCAGCAGCCAAGATTTGGGGGGTATACGCACAGATACGCAGTATTTT,CASSQDLGGIRTDTQYF
TRBJ1-2,TRBV2,NA,NA,TGTGCCAGCAGTGAAGCGCTTCAGGCCGGAGGGGGCTACACCTTC,CASSEALQAGGGYTF
TRBJ1-1,TRBV7-9,TRBD1,NA,TGTGCCAGCAGCGCGGGCCAGGGGGGAACTGAAGCTTTCTTT,CASSAGQGGTEAFF
TRBJ1-2,TRBV2,TRBD1,few,TGTGCCAGCAGGATCTTAAACAGGGGGCAACGCGGCTACACCTTC,CASRILNRGQRGYTF
TRBJ2-6,TRBV27,NA,NA,TGTGCCAGCAGTTACTCGACTGGGGCCAACGTCCTGACTTTC,CASSYSTGANVLTF
TRBJ2-7,TRBV9,TRBD2,NA,TGTGCCAGCAGCGTAGGGGCGGGAGGCTCCTACGAGCAGTACTTC,CASSVGAGGSYEQYF
TRBJ2-5,TRBV7-6,TRBD2,NA,TGTGCCAGCAGCTTAGGGACTAGCGGGAGTGGGGAGACCCAGTACTTC,CASSLGTSGSGETQYF
TRBJ2-7,TRBV28,NA,NA,TGTGCCACTCACAGGGTCCCCTACGAGCAGTACTTC,CATHRVPYEQYF
TRBJ2-7,TRBV28,NA,NA,TGTGCCAGCAGTAGGGCCGGCCCCCTCTCCTACGAGCAGTACTTC,CASSRAGPLSYEQYF